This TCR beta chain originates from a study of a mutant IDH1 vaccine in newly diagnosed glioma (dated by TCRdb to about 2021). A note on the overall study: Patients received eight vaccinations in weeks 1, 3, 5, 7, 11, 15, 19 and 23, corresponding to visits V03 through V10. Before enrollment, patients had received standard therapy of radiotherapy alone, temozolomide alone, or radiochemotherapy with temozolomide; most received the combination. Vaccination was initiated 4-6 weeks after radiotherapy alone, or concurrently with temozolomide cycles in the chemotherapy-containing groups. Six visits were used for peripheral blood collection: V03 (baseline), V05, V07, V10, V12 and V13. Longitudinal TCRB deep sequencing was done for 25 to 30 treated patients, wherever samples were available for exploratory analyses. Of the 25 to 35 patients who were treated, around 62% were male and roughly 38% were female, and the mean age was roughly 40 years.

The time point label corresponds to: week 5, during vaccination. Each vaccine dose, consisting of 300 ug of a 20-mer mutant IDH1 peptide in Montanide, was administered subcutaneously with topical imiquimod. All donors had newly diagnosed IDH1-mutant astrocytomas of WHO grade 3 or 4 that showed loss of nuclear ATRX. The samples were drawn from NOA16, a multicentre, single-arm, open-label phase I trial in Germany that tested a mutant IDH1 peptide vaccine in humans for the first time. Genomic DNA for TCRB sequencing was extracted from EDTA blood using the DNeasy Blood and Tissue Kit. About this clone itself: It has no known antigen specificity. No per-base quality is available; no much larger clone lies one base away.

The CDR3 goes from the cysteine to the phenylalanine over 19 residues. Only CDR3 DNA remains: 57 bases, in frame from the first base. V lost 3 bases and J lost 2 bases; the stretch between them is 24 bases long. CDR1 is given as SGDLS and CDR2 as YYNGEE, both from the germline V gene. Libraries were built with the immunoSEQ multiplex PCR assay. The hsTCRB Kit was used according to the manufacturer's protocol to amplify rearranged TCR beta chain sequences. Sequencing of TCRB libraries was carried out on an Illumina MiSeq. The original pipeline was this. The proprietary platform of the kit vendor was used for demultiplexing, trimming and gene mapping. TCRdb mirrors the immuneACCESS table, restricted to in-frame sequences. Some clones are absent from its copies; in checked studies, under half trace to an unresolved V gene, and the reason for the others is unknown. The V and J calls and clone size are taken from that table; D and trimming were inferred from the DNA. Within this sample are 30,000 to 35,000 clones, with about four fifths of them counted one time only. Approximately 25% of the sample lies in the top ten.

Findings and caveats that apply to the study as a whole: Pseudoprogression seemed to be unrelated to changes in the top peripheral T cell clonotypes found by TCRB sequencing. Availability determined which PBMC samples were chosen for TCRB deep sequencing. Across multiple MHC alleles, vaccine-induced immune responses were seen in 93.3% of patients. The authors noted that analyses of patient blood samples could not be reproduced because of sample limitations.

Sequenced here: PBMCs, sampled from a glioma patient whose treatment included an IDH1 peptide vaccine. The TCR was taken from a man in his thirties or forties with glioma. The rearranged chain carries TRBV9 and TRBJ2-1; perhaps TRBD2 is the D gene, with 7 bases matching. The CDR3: CASSEPPRGTGGPYNEQFF. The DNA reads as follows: TGTGCCAGCAGCGAGCCCCCCCGGGGGACGGGGGGCCCCTACAATGAGCAGTTCTTC.